This T cell receptor (beta chain) was recovered during a study of graft-versus-host responses after intestinal transplantation. Profiling relied on immunoSEQ multiplex PCR, and the TCRdb table lists in-frame clones only, not all of them. The repertoire holds more than 85,000 clones, with 80% to 85% as singletons. A note on this clone: Its specificity is unknown.

This CDR3 is 14 amino acids long. Germline-derived CDR1 and CDR2 are SNHLY and FYNNEI. Trimming cost V 5 bases and J 7 bases; bases outside gene matches: 7. The TCR comes from a human donor who received an intestinal transplant. The V gene is TRBV2, the J gene TRBJ2-2; 7 nucleotides match TRBD1. Sequencing was performed on unstimulated CD4+ T cells sorted from spleen or lymph node cells, taken before intestinal transplant. CDR3 nucleotide sequence: TGTGCCAGCAGTCCACAGGGGCGGAGCGGGGAGCTGTTTTTT. As protein: CASSPQGRSGELFF. The entire variable domain, with the rest obtained from reference TRBV2 and TRBJ2-2, is as follows: EPEVTQTPSHQVTQMGQEVILRCVPISNHLYFYWYRQILGQKVEFLVSFYNNEISEKSEIFDDQFSVERPDGSNFTLKIRSTKLEDSAMYFCASSPQGRSGELFFGEGSRLTVL.